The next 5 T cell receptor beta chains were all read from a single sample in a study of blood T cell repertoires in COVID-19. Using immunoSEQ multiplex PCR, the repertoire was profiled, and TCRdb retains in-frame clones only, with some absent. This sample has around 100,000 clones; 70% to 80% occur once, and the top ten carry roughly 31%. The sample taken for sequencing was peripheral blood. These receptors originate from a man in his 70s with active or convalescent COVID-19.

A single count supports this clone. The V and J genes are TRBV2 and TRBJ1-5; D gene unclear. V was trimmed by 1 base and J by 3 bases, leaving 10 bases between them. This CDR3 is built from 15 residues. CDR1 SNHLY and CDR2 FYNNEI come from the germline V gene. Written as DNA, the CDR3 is TGTGCCAGCAGTGAAGGCCAGACAATCAATCAGCCCCAGCATTTT. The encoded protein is CASSEGQTINQPQHF.

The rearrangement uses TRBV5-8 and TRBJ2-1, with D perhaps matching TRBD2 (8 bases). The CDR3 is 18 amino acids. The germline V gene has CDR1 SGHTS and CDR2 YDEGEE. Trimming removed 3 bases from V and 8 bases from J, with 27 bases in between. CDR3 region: CASSSGLVGHRGTDEQFF. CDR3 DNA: TGTGCCAGCAGCTCGGGACTAGTAGGACACAGGGGTACGGATGAGCAGTTCTTC. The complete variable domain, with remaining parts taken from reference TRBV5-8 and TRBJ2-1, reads EAGVTQSPTHLIKTRGQQATLRCSPISGHTSVYWYQQALGLGLQFLLWYDEGEERNRGNFPPRFSGRQFPNYSSELNVNALELEDSALYLCASSSGLVGHRGTDEQFFGPGTRLTVL.

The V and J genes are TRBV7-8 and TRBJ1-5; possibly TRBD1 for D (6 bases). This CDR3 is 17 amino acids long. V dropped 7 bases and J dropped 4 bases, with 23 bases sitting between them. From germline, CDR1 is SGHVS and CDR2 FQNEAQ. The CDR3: CASTTSGGRGSNQPQHF. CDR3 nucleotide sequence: TGTGCCAGCACCACTAGCGGGGGGCGCGGGTCTAATCAGCCCCAGCATTTT. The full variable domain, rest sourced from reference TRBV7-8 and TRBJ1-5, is GAGVSQSPRYKVAKRGQDVALRCDPISGHVSLFWYQQALGQGPEFLTYFQNEAQLDKSGLPSDRFFAERPEGSVSTLKIQRTQQEDSAVYLCASTTSGGRGSNQPQHFGDGTRLSIL.

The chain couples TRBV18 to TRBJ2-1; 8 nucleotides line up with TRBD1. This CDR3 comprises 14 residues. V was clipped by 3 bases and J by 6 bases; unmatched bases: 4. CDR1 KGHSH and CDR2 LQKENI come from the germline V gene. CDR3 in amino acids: CASSPRTGTNEQFF. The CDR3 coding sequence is TGTGCCAGCTCACCCAGGACAGGGACCAATGAGCAGTTCTTC.

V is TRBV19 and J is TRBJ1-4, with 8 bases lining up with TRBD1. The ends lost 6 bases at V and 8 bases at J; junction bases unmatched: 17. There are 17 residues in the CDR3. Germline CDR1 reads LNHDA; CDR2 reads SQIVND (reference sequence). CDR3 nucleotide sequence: TGTGCCAGTAGGCCAACCTTTGGGACAGGCGGCGGGGAAAAACTGTTTTTT. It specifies CASRPTFGTGGGEKLFF. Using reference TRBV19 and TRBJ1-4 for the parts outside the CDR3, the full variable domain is DGGITQSPKYLFRKEGQNVTLSCEQNLNHDAMYWYRQDPGQGLRLIYYSQIVNDFQKGDIAEGYSVSREKKESFPLTVTSAQKNPTAFYLCASRPTFGTGGGEKLFFGSGTQLSVL.